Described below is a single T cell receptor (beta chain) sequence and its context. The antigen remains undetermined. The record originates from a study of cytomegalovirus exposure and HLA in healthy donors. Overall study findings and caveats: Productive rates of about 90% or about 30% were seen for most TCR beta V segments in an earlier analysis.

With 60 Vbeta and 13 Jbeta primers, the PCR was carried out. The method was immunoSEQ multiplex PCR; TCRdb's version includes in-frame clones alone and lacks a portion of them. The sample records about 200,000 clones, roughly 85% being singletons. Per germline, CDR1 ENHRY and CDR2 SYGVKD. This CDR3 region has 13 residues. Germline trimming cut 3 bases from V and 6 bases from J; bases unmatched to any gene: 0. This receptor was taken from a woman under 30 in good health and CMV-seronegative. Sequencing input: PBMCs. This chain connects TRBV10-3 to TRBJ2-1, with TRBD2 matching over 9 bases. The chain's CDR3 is CAISEAGGNEQFF. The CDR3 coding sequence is TGTGCCATCAGTGAAGCGGGAGGCAATGAGCAGTTCTTC.